The 30 T cell receptor beta chains below all came from one sample that was sequenced in a study of identical twins (dated by TCRdb to the mid-2010s). The receptor library was made with 5' RACE. Sequencing took place on an Illumina HiSeq 2000. Using fastp trimming at Q25 and MiXCR clonotype assembly, TCRdb reanalyzed the public sequencing data and kept in-frame beta chains. Rows with a matching CDR3 protein are joined into one entry that keeps the most common DNA and genes. Here the sample has about 530,000 distinct CDR3 sequences; under 25% occur a single time. 0.4% to 0.6% of the sample belongs to the ten largest clones. These data were also reused for a study on yellow fever vaccine responses in identical twins.

The specimen sequenced was CD4+ T cells sorted from blood. The receptors originated from a woman under 30 in good health.

V usage is TRBV20-1 and J usage is TRBJ2-3; D is unresolved. The germline V gene encodes CDR1 DFQATT and CDR2 SNEGSKA (reference sequence). This CDR3 is 13 amino acids long. V gave up 1 base and J gave up 2 bases, with 7 bases separating them. The DNA for the CDR3 is TGCAGTGCTAGAGGTTATCTCACAGATACGCAGTATTTT. It is translated as CSARGYLTDTQYF.

This clonotype was seen many times. V gene TRBV12-3 or TRBV12-4 combines with J gene TRBJ1-5; possibly TRBD1 for D (6 bases). V lost 6 bases, J lost 4 bases, and 16 bases lay in between. There are 15 residues in the CDR3. The CDR3 nucleotides read TGTGCCAGCAGCCCCACAGGGTACGGGAATCAGCCCCAGCATTTT. Encoded protein: CASSPTGYGNQPQHF.

This clonotype showed up just a few times. The rearrangement links TRBV20-1 to TRBJ1-5; 7 positions agree with TRBD1. The length of the CDR3 is 13 residues. Germline V lookup: CDR1 DFQATT, CDR2 SNEGSKA (reference sequence). Germline trimming cut 3 bases from V and 4 bases from J; bases unmatched to any gene: 3. The CDR3 DNA reads TGCAGTGCTAGTTCAGGGGGTAATCAGCCCCAGCATTTT. The encoded protein is CSASSGGNQPQHF.

The chain has TRBV7-9 and TRBJ2-7; D unresolved. V was pared by 5 bases and J by 9 bases, with 17 bases between. The CDR3 loop spans 13 amino acids. Germline V lookup: CDR1 SEHNR, CDR2 FQNEAQ (reference sequence). The CDR3 DNA follows: TGTGCCAGCAGCCCTTCGGGCACTTTCGGGCAGTACTTC. Protein: CASSPSGTFGQYF.

This clonotype came up a few times. The V and J genes are TRBV6-5 and TRBJ1-4; no clear D. The CDR3 is made up of 15 amino acids. Trimming removed 2 bases at V and 8 bases at J, with 15 bases between. Germline V gene sequence: CDR1 MNHEY, CDR2 SVGAGI. CDR3: CASSYGWGLEEKLFF. CDR3 coding DNA: TGTGCCAGCAGTTACGGTTGGGGATTGGAAGAAAAACTGTTTTTT.

This clonotype was counted only a few times. This chain uses TRBV4-2 with TRBJ2-3, with 9 bases fitting TRBD2. Germline lookup yields CDR1 LGHNA and CDR2 YNFKEQ. CDR3 length equals 20 residues. Unmatched junction bases numbered 13, after V lost 0 bases and J lost 0 bases. CDR3 nucleotide sequence: TGTGCCAGCAGCCAAGATGTTGGGCTAGCGGGGAGTCGAAGCACAGATACGCAGTATTTT. Translated: CASSQDVGLAGSRSTDTQYF.

The CDR3, as DNA: TGTGCCAGCAGCTTAGCCCGGCAGAGGGGGTTCTTC. Translation: CASSLARQRGFF. The chain joins TRBV7-9 to TRBJ2-1; D could derive from TRBD1 or TRBD2 (5 bases each). V was trimmed by 0 bases and J by 15 bases, leaving 12 bases between them. Germline values: CDR1 SEHNR, CDR2 FQNEAQ (reference sequence). The length of the CDR3 is 12 residues. The variable domain in full, with the rest retrieved from reference TRBV7-9 and TRBJ2-1, is DTGVSQNPRHKITKRGQNVTFRCDPISEHNRLYWYRQTLGQGPEFLTYFQNEAQLEKSRLLSDRFSAERPKGSFSTLEIQRTEQGDSAMYLCASSLARQRGFFGPGTRLTVL.

This clonotype turned up a few times. J is TRBJ2-1 and V is TRBV12-3 or TRBV12-4, with D unclear. The CDR3 length is 17 residues. The V end was cut by 2 bases, the J end by 0 bases, with 14 bases between. The DNA for the CDR3 is TGTGCCAGCAGTTTAATTGCGGAATGGAGCTCCTACAATGAGCAGTTCTTC. The encoded protein is CASSLIAEWSSYNEQFF.

The CDR3 sequence: CASSSAGQGMTNEQFF. CDR3 sequence (DNA): TGCGCCAGCAGCTCAGCGGGACAGGGTATGACAAATGAGCAGTTCTTC. The chain employs TRBV5-1 and TRBJ2-1; the match to TRBD1 covers 9 bases. With 3 bases clipped from V and 7 bases from J, the junction kept 11 bases outside the gene matches. Germline CDR1 and CDR2: SGHRS and YFSETQ. The CDR3 is 16 amino acids.

The rearrangement links TRBV12-3 or TRBV12-4 to TRBJ1-5; TRBD1 matches 7 bases. V was pared by 6 bases and J by 6 bases, with 5 bases of the junction left unmatched. The CDR3 loop spans 13 amino acids. Written as DNA, the CDR3 is TGTGCCAGCAGAGACAGGGAAGGTCAGCCCCAGCATTTT. This sequence encodes CASRDREGQPQHF.

This clonotype was counted a single time. The chain joins TRBV5-5 to TRBJ2-2, with TRBD2 as a possible D gene (5 bases). Looked up from germline, CDR1 is SGHKS and CDR2 is YYEKEE (reference sequence). Trimming stripped 4 bases from V and 9 bases from J, with 16 bases between. This CDR3 region has 14 residues. CDR3 amino acids: CASSHGVLCWELFF. In DNA, the CDR3 is TGTGCCAGCAGCCACGGGGTCCTCTGCTGGGAGCTGTTTTTT.

The rearrangement uses TRBV20-1 and TRBJ2-3, with D possibly matching TRBD2 (6 bases). CDR1 DFQATT and CDR2 SNEGSKA come from the germline V gene (reference sequence). V lost 5 bases and J 0 bases, leaving 15 bases between the germline ends. CDR3 length: 15 amino acids. CDR3: CSAARAGTSTDTQYF. CDR3 sequence (DNA): TGCAGTGCTGCACGAGCGGGCACGAGCACAGATACGCAGTATTTT.

The sample holds a few counts of this clonotype. Here the CDR3 DNA reads TGTGCCAGCAGTCGGACTAGCGGGGGTGCCTCGTACTATGAGCAGTACGTC. It yields the protein CASSRTSGGASYYEQYV. The chain uses TRBV6-1 and TRBJ2-7; 13 nucleotides align to TRBD2. The V segment lost 5 bases and the J segment 7 bases; nucleotides outside the gene matches: 14. Per germline, CDR1 MNHNS and CDR2 SASEGT. The CDR3 is 17 amino acids.

The chain combines TRBV24-1 with TRBJ2-1; D is possibly TRBD2 (6 bases). Deletions cut 9 bases from V and 9 bases from J, with 17 bases between. This CDR3 spans 13 amino acids. Germline V gene lookup returns CDR1 KGHDR and CDR2 SFDVKD. The chain's CDR3 is CATRGASFGEQFF. As DNA, the CDR3 is TGTGCCACCCGCGGGGCTAGTTTCGGTGAGCAGTTCTTC.

This clonotype was detected only a few times. The chain employs TRBV7-9 and TRBJ2-3; the D call may be TRBD1 or TRBD2 (5 bases each). Looked up from germline, CDR1 is SEHNR and CDR2 is FQNEAQ (reference sequence). CDR3 length equals 14 residues. With 5 bases removed from V and 0 bases from J, the gap between germline ends came to 9 bases. The chain's CDR3 is CASSPWGSTDTQYF. The CDR3 nucleotides are TGTGCCAGCAGCCCCTGGGGGAGCACAGATACGCAGTATTTT.

The chain employs TRBV29-1 and TRBJ1-2; a possible D gene is TRBD1 (5 bases). Per the germline V gene, CDR1 is SQVTM and CDR2 is ANQGSEA. V was clipped by 3 bases and J by 6 bases, with 14 bases between them. This CDR3 contains 13 residues. CDR3 coding DNA: TGCAGCGTTGAGGGGACGGACTCTCATGGCTACACCTTC. This codes for CSVEGTDSHGYTF.

The genes are TRBV5-1 and TRBJ2-5; D might be TRBD1 or TRBD2, each matching 5 bases. Trimming stripped 4 bases from V and 3 bases from J, with 19 bases between. From germline, CDR1 is SGHRS and CDR2 YFSETQ. This CDR3 is 16 amino acids long. The CDR3 reads CASSPGRAVTEETQYF. The DNA of the CDR3 is TGCGCCAGCAGCCCGGGGCGAGCGGTGACTGAAGAGACCCAGTACTTC.

This clonotype was picked up a small number of times. The J gene is TRBJ2-3, the V gene TRBV12-3 or TRBV12-4; 12 nucleotides line up with TRBD1. The CDR3 is 15 amino acids. V was clipped by 3 bases and J by 5 bases; unmatched bases: 3. CDR3 residues: CASSFGTGGIDTQYF. CDR3 bases: TGTGCCAGCAGTTTCGGGACAGGGGGCATAGATACGCAGTATTTT.

This clonotype was picked up a small number of times. This sequence joins TRBV6-1 and TRBJ1-2, with 7 bases identical to TRBD1. V was clipped by 4 bases and J by 4 bases; unmatched bases: 6. Germline-derived CDR1 and CDR2 are MNHNS and SASEGT. This CDR3 contains 14 residues. The CDR3 sequence is CASSAQAGGYGYTF. The CDR3 nucleotides are TGTGCCAGCAGTGCCCAGGCAGGGGGCTATGGCTACACCTTC.

This sequence joins TRBV16 and TRBJ2-1, with 9 bases lining up with TRBD1. This CDR3 has 17 residues. Germline CDR1 reads KGHSY; CDR2 reads FQNENV. J was trimmed by 7 bases and V by 5 bases; bases with no gene match: 15. The CDR3 sequence: CASSSFQPGQGMNEQFF. Here the CDR3 DNA reads TGTGCCAGCAGCTCATTCCAACCGGGACAGGGTATGAATGAGCAGTTCTTC.

This clonotype showed up many times. V is TRBV5-1 and J is TRBJ1-1; 12 bases are shared with TRBD1. Germline V gene lookup returns CDR1 SGHRS and CDR2 YFSETQ. CDR3 length: 14 amino acids. With V trimmed by 2 bases and J by 8 bases, 4 bases remained unmatched. The CDR3 here is CASSLGTGGIEAFF. The CDR3 DNA is TGCGCCAGCAGCTTAGGGACAGGGGGCATCGAAGCTTTCTTT.

The chain is built from TRBV5-1 and TRBJ2-7; 9 bases fit TRBD1. This CDR3 contains 16 residues. J lost 1 base, V lost 0 bases, and 5 bases had no gene match. CDR1 and CDR2 (germline): SGHRS, YFSETQ. The CDR3 here is CASSLGSGQGSYEQYF. Written as DNA, the CDR3 is TGCGCCAGCAGCTTGGGTTCCGGACAGGGGTCCTACGAGCAGTACTTC.

The sample holds a few counts of this clonotype. The genes are TRBV19 and TRBJ1-1; D might be TRBD1 (5 bases). V gave up 5 bases and J gave up 1 base, with 20 bases separating them. CDR3 length: 17 residues. Germline lookup yields CDR1 LNHDA and CDR2 SQIVND (reference sequence). CDR3 coding DNA: TGTGCCAGTAGTGGGAGGGACGGCGGCTTTAAGAACACTGAAGCTTTCTTT. It yields the protein CASSGRDGGFKNTEAFF.

This clonotype was seen a few times. CDR3 in amino acids: CSAWLAGNNEQFF. DNA of the CDR3: TGCAGCGCTTGGCTAGCGGGGAACAATGAGCAGTTCTTC. The rearrangement joins TRBV29-1 to TRBJ2-1; 9 bases fit TRBD2. The CDR3 runs 13 residues. With V trimmed by 7 bases and J by 5 bases, 6 bases remained unmatched. Germline loops: CDR1 SQVTM, CDR2 ANQGSEA.

This clonotype turned up a few times. The chain has TRBV4-1 and TRBJ2-1, with D hard to call. This CDR3 has 13 residues. Per the germline V gene, CDR1 is MGHRA and CDR2 is YSYEKL. V lost 2 bases, J lost 14 bases, and 16 bases lay in between. CDR3 sequence: CASSQPPAPGEFF. The CDR3 DNA reads as TGCGCCAGCAGCCAACCCCCGGCGCCCGGCGAGTTCTTC.

The chain recombines TRBV10-3 with TRBJ2-1; 7 bases fit TRBD2. Germline CDR1 ENHRY, CDR2 SYGVKD. V gave up 3 bases and J gave up 16 bases; unmatched junction bases: 6. The length of the CDR3 is 11 residues. The CDR3 protein is CAISEGLETFF. CDR3 in DNA: TGTGCCATCAGTGAAGGACTAGAGACATTCTTC.

The genes are TRBV9 and TRBJ2-2, with 8 bases fitting TRBD1. Germline V gene data show CDR1 as SGDLS and CDR2 as YYNGEE. The CDR3 loop spans 17 amino acids. J gave up 0 bases and V 1 base, and 5 bases lay outside the gene matches. CDR3 sequence: CASSVRTGYANTGELFF. CDR3 sequence (DNA): TGTGCCAGCAGCGTAAGGACAGGGTATGCGAACACCGGGGAGCTGTTTTTT.

J is TRBJ2-7 and V is TRBV10-3; a weak D match, TRBD1 (6 bases). Germline V CDR1 and CDR2: ENHRY, SYGVKD. Deletions cut 4 bases from V and 4 bases from J, with 8 bases between. The CDR3 contains 12 residues. The CDR3 here is CAISGQVYEQYF. In nucleotides, the CDR3 is TGTGCCATCAGTGGACAGGTGTACGAGCAGTACTTC.

With regard to this clonotype: One junction end does not reproduce the germline sequence, and a read error may be involved. The chain uses TRBV20-1 and TRBJ2-5; unclear D gene. The CDR3 runs 11 residues. Looked up from germline, CDR1 is DFQATT and CDR2 is SNEGSKA (reference sequence). Here the CDR3 reads CSARELETQYF. As DNA, the CDR3 is TGCAGTGCCAGAGAGCTAGAGACCCAGTACTTC.

At least ten counts were recorded for this clonotype. The chain is built from TRBV12-3 or TRBV12-4 and TRBJ1-2, with a weak D call TRBD1 (6 bases). The CDR3 extends over 15 amino acids. V was pared by 5 bases and J by 2 bases, with 15 bases between. The DNA of the CDR3 is TGTGCCAGCAGTCCCGGGACATTTCCGAACTATGGCTACACCTTC. Protein product: CASSPGTFPNYGYTF.